The 26 T cell receptor beta chains below were found in one sample sequenced in a study of T cell responses to AZD1222 COVID-19 vaccine. Clones were sequenced by immunoSEQ multiplex PCR, and TCRdb holds only the in-frame ones, with some missing. The table has about 120,000 clones, approximately 90% seen once. Material: peripheral blood, obtained 28 days after the second AZD1222 dose. The receptors here all came from an adult who received the AZD1222 COVID-19 vaccine.

This clone was seen a handful of times. The chain has TRBV5-3 and TRBJ1-3; 8 nucleotides align to TRBD1. TRBV5-3 is classed as an ORF, of uncertain function. The CDR3 has 13 amino acids. Trimming removed 5 bases from V and 8 bases from J; junction bases left unmatched: 6. CDR3 DNA: TGTGCCAGAAGTTGGGACAGGTTTTACACCATATATTTT. Its translation is CARSWDRFYTIYF.

V is TRBV11-3 and J is TRBJ2-5; TRBD2 aligns across 7 bases. In germline, CDR1 is SGHNT, CDR2 YENEEA. The CDR3 has 14 residues. J lost 3 bases, V lost 7 bases, and 8 bases had no gene match. This CDR3 reads CASTVAAGEETQYF. CDR3 sequence (DNA): TGTGCCAGCACCGTGGCCGCGGGGGAAGAGACCCAGTACTTC.

The chain is built from TRBV6-5 and TRBJ2-1; no clear D gene. From germline, CDR1 is MNHEY and CDR2 SVGAGI. The CDR3 spans 16 residues. V lost 2 bases and J 2 bases, leaving 13 bases between the germline ends. CDR3 nucleotide sequence: TGTGCCAGCAGTTACGGACCCCCCTCTACCTACAATGAGCAGTTCTTC. It translates to CASSYGPPSTYNEQFF.

The rearrangement links TRBV4-1 to TRBJ1-2; 7 nucleotides align to TRBD1. The trim removed 5 bases at V and 0 bases at J, leaving 12 bases unmatched. Germline V gene data show CDR1 as MGHRA and CDR2 as YSYEKL. This CDR3 is built from 17 residues. As DNA, the CDR3 is TGCGCCAGCAGCTCGTTACAGGGGAACCGAGCTAACTATGGCTACACCTTC. It is translated as CASSSLQGNRANYGYTF.

The chain has TRBV18 and TRBJ1-2; D might be TRBD1 (5 bases). The germline CDR1 and CDR2 sequences are KGHSH and LQKENI. The CDR3 runs 12 residues. Between the trimmed V and J ends, which lost 5 bases and 6 bases, there was a span of 10 bases. The CDR3 nucleotides read TGTGCCAGCTCAGACAACAGGAATGGCTACACCTTC. The encoded protein is CASSDNRNGYTF.

The rearrangement joins TRBV6-5 to TRBJ1-6, with D perhaps TRBD1 (5 bases). V was clipped by 8 bases and J by 8 bases, with 16 bases between them. This CDR3 is built from 14 residues. The germline V gene encodes CDR1 MNHEY and CDR2 SVGAGI. The CDR3 sequence is CASWGRLADSPLHF. DNA of the CDR3: TGTGCCAGCTGGGGCAGGTTAGCGGATTCACCCCTCCACTTT.

V gene TRBV6-6 combines with J gene TRBJ2-2; a possible D gene is TRBD1 (7 bases). Germline assignment: CDR1 MNHNY and CDR2 SVGAGI (reference sequence). V was clipped by 4 bases and J by 5 bases, with 14 bases between them. The CDR3 consists of 15 residues. This CDR3 is CASSSQGGVTGELFF. The DNA for the CDR3 is TGTGCCAGCAGTTCTCAGGGGGGCGTAACCGGGGAGCTGTTTTTT.

As concerns this clone: Distinct nucleotide sequences in the sample also encode this CDR3. This chain links TRBV6-5 with TRBJ2-7, with 7 bases fitting TRBD2. CDR3 length equals 11 residues. In germline, CDR1 is MNHEY, CDR2 SVGAGI. The trim removed 5 bases at V and 5 bases at J, leaving 0 bases unmatched. DNA of the CDR3: TGTGCCAGCAGTCGGGGGGACGAGCAGTACTTC. Protein product: CASSRGDEQYF.

This chain uses TRBV6-5 with TRBJ1-5; D is uncertain. The CDR3 is made up of 11 amino acids. The V gene's germline CDR1 is MNHEY and CDR2 SVGAGI. V shed 8 bases and J shed 7 bases, with 9 bases lying between them. CDR3 region: CASGRGQPQHF. The CDR3 DNA reads TGTGCCAGCGGTCGAGGACAGCCCCAGCATTTT.

The chain joins TRBV6-5 to TRBJ1-1; no definite D call. CDR3 length equals 12 residues. The ends were cut back, 4 bases at V and 0 bases at J, with 3 bases in the middle. Per the germline V gene, CDR1 is MNHEY and CDR2 is SVGAGI. The CDR3 DNA is TGTGCCAGCAGTTCCATGAACACTGAAGCTTTCTTT. Translating it yields CASSSMNTEAFF.

This clone was seen only a few times. CDR3 sequence: CASSPRLAGGLSTDTQYF. CDR3 in DNA: TGTGCCAGCAGCCCGAGACTAGCGGGGGGGCTTAGCACAGATACGCAGTATTTT. The gene calls are TRBV11-2 and TRBJ2-3; the match to TRBD2 covers 14 bases. V lost 5 bases, J lost 0 bases, and 7 bases stayed unmatched. The CDR3 has 18 residues. Germline V gene lookup returns CDR1 SGHAT and CDR2 FQNNGV.

The chain couples TRBV2 to TRBJ2-1; 7 bases are shared with TRBD2. This CDR3 comprises 15 residues. J gave up 1 base and V 11 bases, and 11 bases lay outside the gene matches. CDR1 is SNHLY and CDR2 is FYNNEI in the germline V gene. DNA for the CDR3: TGTGCCTGCCGGGAGGAGACTACTTCCTACAATGAGCAGTTCTTC. Translated, it gives CACREETTSYNEQFF.

CDR3: CATRGAMEQFF. The CDR3 coding sequence is TGTGCCACCAGAGGTGCGATGGAGCAGTTCTTC. The rearrangement uses TRBV15 and TRBJ2-1; no definite D call. Trimming removed 6 bases from V and 10 bases from J, with 10 bases in between. This CDR3 contains 11 residues. CDR1 is LNHNV, CDR2 YYDKDF, per germline (reference sequence).

This clone was observed a few times. The V gene is TRBV19, the J gene TRBJ1-5, with D possibly being TRBD1 (5 bases). The ends were cut back, 2 bases at V and 7 bases at J, with 18 bases in the middle. This CDR3 contains 16 residues. Germline loops: CDR1 LNHDA, CDR2 SQIVND (reference sequence). The CDR3 DNA reads TGTGCCAGTAGTATAAAAGGTGGGGACCTCGGGCAGCCCCAGCATTTT. It translates to CASSIKGGDLGQPQHF.

The chain has TRBV15 and TRBJ2-2, with D possibly TRBD1 on 6 matching bases. Trimming took 5 bases from V and 7 from J, leaving 17 bases between them. CDR3 length: 15 amino acids. Per the germline V gene, CDR1 is LNHNV and CDR2 is YYDKDF (reference sequence). CDR3 coding DNA: TGTGCCACCAGCCTGGACAGATCGAGGGTCGGGGAGCTGTTTTTT. The encoded protein is CATSLDRSRVGELFF.

The chain couples TRBV30 to TRBJ1-6; TRBD1 agrees at 8 bases. The CDR3 runs to 16 residues. Germline V lookup: CDR1 GTSNPN, CDR2 SVGIG (reference sequence). Trimming at V came to 5 bases and at J to 0 bases, leaving 6 bases not matched to a gene. The DNA for the CDR3 is TGTGCCTGGCGACAGGGGTTCAGCTCCTATAATTCACCCCTCCACTTT. This encodes CAWRQGFSSYNSPLHF. Full variable domain (remainder filled in from reference TRBV30 and TRBJ1-6): SQTIHQWPATLVQPVGSPLSLECTVEGTSNPNLYWYRQAAGRGLQLLFYSVGIGQISSEVPQNLSASRPQDRQFILSSKKLLLSDSGFYLCAWRQGFSSYNSPLHFGNGTRLTVT.

The chain combines TRBV5-1 with TRBJ1-1; D is ambiguous. Per the germline V gene, CDR1 is SGHRS and CDR2 is YFSETQ. The CDR3 is 15 residues long. V was pared by 0 bases and J by 0 bases, with 9 bases between. The CDR3 DNA reads TGCGCCAGCAGCTTGGAGCCAACTATGAACACTGAAGCTTTCTTT. Translating gives CASSLEPTMNTEAFF.

The chain uses TRBV2 and TRBJ1-2; TRBD1 is a possible D gene (5 bases). The CDR3 runs 16 residues. Trimming took off 0 bases at V and 8 bases at J, with 19 bases between the two ends. Looked up from germline, CDR1 is SNHLY and CDR2 is FYNNEI. The DNA of the CDR3 is TGTGCCAGCAGTGAAGCGCTGGCAGGGAGGAATCGGGGCTACACCTTC. Translated: CASSEALAGRNRGYTF.

CDR3: CASSRYGFTEAFF. Here the CDR3 DNA reads TGCGCCAGCAGCCGGTATGGTTTCACTGAAGCTTTCTTT. This sequence joins TRBV5-1 and TRBJ1-1; D remains ambiguous. Trimming took 4 bases from V and 4 from J, leaving 11 bases between them. The CDR3 runs to 13 residues. Germline V gene lookup returns CDR1 SGHRS and CDR2 YFSETQ.

This clone was picked up one time. The gene calls are TRBV29-1 and TRBJ1-1; perhaps TRBD1 as D (6 bases). V lost 2 bases, J lost 1 base, and 11 bases lay in between. The length of the CDR3 is 14 residues. The V gene's germline CDR1 is SQVTM and CDR2 ANQGSEA. The CDR3 sequence is CSVEKNRANTEAFF. The DNA of the CDR3 is TGCAGCGTTGAAAAGAACAGGGCGAACACTGAAGCTTTCTTT.

The chain links TRBV7-9 to TRBJ2-1; no definite D call. The germline V and J ends were trimmed by 1 base and 4 bases, with 14 bases remaining between them. There are 16 residues in the CDR3. Germline V gene lookup returns CDR1 SEHNR and CDR2 FQNEAQ (reference sequence). The chain's CDR3 is CASSLGLDLSYNEQFF. CDR3 DNA: TGTGCCAGCAGCTTAGGGCTAGACCTTAGTTACAATGAGCAGTTCTTC.

This rearrangement joins TRBV10-3 to TRBJ1-5; D is ambiguous. Trimming removed 2 bases at V and 3 bases at J, with 2 bases between. CDR1 and CDR2 (germline): ENHRY, SYGVKD. The CDR3 spans 12 residues. CDR3 residues: CAISEVNQPQHF. CDR3 nucleotide sequence: TGTGCCATCAGTGAGGTCAATCAGCCCCAGCATTTT.

The sample holds one count of this clone. The chain combines TRBV10-3 with TRBJ1-6, with D maybe TRBD1 (5 bases). V shed 10 bases and J shed 8 bases, with 18 bases lying between them. CDR1 and CDR2 from the germline V gene are ENHRY and SYGVKD. The CDR3 totals 14 residues. CDR3 sequence reads: CATAQGIGDSPLHF. The CDR3 nucleotides are TGTGCCACAGCTCAGGGCATCGGGGATTCACCCCTCCACTTT.

This chain joins TRBV5-4 and TRBJ2-7; TRBD1 matches 9 bases. Germline CDR1 SGHNT, CDR2 YYREEE (reference sequence). The J segment lost 4 bases and the V segment lost 4 bases, leaving 6 bases of the junction unmatched. This CDR3 contains 14 residues. The CDR3 bases are TGTGCCAGCAGCAGGCGACAGGGGGTTTACGAGCAGTACTTC. Amino acids: CASSRRQGVYEQYF.

Comments on this clone: The CDR3 does not close with the conserved phenylalanine or tryptophan, likely indicating a read error. Because the CDR3's place on the DNA is in doubt, the DNA is left out and the CDR3 is given as listed by TCRdb. The chain combines TRBV11-2 with TRBJ2-7; TRBD1 is the table's D call, not checked against the DNA. Germline CDR1 is SGHAT and CDR2 is FQNNGV. The CDR3 totals 14 residues, both ends included. CDR3 amino acids: CASSLLIGQGTPFL.

This clone appeared a few times. This sequence joins TRBV5-1 and TRBJ1-3, with 7 bases identical to TRBD1. The germline V gene encodes CDR1 SGHRS and CDR2 YFSETQ. Unmatched junction bases numbered 9, after V lost 3 bases and J lost 0 bases. This CDR3 is 17 amino acids long. CDR3 nucleotide sequence: TGCGCCAGCAGCTCGGCTGATCACAGGGGCTCTGGAAACACCATATATTTT. This codes for CASSSADHRGSGNTIYF. Full variable domain (remainder filled in from reference TRBV5-1 and TRBJ1-3): KAGVTQTPRYLIKTRGQQVTLSCSPISGHRSVSWYQQTPGQGLQFLFEYFSETQRNKGNFPGRFSGRQFSNSRSEMNVSTLELGDSALYLCASSSADHRGSGNTIYFGEGSWLTVV.